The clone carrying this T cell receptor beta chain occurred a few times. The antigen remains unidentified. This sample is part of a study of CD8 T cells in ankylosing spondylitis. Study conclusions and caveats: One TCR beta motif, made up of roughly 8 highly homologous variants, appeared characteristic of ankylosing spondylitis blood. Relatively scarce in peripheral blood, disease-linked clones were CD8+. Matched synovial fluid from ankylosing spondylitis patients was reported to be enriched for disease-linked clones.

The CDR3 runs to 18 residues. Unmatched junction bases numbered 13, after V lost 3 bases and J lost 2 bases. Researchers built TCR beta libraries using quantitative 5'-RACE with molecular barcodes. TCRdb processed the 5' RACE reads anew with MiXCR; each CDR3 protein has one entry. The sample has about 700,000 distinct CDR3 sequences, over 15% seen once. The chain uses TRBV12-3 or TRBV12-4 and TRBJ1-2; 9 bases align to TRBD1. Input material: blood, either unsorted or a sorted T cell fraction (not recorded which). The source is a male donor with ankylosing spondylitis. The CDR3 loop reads CASSLAWDRASANYGYTF. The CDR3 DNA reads TGTGCCAGCAGTTTGGCCTGGGACAGGGCAAGTGCGAACTATGGCTACACCTTC.